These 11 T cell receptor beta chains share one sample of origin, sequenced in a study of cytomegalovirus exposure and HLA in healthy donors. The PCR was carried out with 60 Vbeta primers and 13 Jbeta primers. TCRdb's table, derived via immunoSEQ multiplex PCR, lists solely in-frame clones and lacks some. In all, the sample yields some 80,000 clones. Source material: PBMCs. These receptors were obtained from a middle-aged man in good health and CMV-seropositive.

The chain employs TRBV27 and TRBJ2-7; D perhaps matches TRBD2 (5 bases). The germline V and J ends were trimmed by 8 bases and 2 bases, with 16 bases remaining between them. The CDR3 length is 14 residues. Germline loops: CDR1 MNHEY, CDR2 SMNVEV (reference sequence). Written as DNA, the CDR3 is TGTGCCAGCGCTAGAAATACAGCGGCCTACGAGCAGTACGTC. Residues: CASARNTAAYEQYV.

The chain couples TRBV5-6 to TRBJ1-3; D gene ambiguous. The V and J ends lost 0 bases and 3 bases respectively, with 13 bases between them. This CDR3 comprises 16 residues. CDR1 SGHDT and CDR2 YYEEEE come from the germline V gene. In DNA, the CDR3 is TGTGCCAGCAGCTTGGGGGCGGGCTTTGATGGAAACACCATATATTTT. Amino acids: CASSLGAGFDGNTIYF.

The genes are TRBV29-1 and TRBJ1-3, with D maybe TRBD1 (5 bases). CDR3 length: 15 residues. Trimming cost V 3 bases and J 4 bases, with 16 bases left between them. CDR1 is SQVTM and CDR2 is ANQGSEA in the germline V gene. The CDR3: CSVDRGEIEGNTIYF. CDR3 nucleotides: TGCAGCGTTGACCGGGGGGAGATTGAAGGAAACACCATATATTTT.

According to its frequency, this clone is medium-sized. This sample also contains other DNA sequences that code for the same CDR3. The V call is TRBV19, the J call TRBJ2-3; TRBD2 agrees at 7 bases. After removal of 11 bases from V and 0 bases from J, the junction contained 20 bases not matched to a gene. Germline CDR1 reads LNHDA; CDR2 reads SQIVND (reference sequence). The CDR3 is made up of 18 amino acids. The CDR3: CAPSKLEGLAVSTDTQYF. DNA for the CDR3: TGTGCCCCCAGTAAGTTGGAGGGTCTAGCGGTTAGCACAGATACGCAGTATTTT.

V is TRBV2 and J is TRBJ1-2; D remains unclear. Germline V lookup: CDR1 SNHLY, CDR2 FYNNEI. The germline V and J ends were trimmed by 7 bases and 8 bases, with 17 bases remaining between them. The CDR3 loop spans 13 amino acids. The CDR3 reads CASKREAAGGYTF. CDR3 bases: TGTGCCAGCAAGAGGGAGGCGGCTGGAGGCTACACCTTC.

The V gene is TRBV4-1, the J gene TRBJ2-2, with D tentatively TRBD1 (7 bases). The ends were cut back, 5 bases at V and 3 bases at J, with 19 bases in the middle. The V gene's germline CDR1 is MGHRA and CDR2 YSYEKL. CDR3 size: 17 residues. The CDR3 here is CASSFPDREVYTGELFF. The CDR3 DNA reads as TGCGCCAGCAGCTTCCCCGACAGGGAGGTTTACACCGGGGAGCTGTTTTTT.

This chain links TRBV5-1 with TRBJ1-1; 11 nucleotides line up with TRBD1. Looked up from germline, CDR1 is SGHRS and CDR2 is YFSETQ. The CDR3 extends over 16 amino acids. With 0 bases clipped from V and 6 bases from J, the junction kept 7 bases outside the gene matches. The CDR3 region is CASSLEYGQGASEAFF. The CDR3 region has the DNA TGCGCCAGCAGCTTGGAGTACGGACAGGGGGCATCTGAAGCTTTCTTT.

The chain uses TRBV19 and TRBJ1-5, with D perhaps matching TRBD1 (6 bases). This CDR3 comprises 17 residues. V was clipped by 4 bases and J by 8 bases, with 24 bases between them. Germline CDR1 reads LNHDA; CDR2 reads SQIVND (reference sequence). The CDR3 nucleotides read TGTGCCAGTAGTAGGGGGGGAGGACAGCTCTTGGGAGAGCCCCAGCATTTT. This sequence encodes CASSRGGGQLLGEPQHF.

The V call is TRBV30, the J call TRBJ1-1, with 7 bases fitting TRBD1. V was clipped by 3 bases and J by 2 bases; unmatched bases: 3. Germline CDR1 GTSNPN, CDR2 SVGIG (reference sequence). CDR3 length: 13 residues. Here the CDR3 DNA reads TGTGCCTGGAGGAGGGGGCCAAACACTGAAGCTTTCTTT. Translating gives CAWRRGPNTEAFF.

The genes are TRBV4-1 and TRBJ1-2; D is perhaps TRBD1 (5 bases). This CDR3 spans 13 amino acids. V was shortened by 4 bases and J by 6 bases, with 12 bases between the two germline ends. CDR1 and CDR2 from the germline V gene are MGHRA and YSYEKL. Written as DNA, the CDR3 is TGCGCCAGCAGCCCAACGGGGGGAAATGGCTACACCTTC. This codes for CASSPTGGNGYTF.

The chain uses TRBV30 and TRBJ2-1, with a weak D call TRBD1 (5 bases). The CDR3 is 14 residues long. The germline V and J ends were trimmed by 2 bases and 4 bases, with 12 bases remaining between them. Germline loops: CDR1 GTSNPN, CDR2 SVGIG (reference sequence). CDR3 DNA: TGTGCCTGGAGTAGGTGGGGCTCTTACAATGAGCAGTTCTTC. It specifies CAWSRWGSYNEQFF.